The T cell receptor beta chain under discussion was sequenced for a study of T-cell memory formation after mild COVID-19 (dated by TCRdb to 2020 to 2023). Turning to the overall study: Most TCR sequence clusters were specific to one of the two donors. In two donors, T-cell clones that expanded and contracted after mild COVID-19 were followed by sequencing TCRalpha and TCRbeta repertoires longitudinally. The cohort comprised two young, previously healthy adult volunteers, one female and one male. What the research found in general, with its limitations: From day 15 to 85, contracting clones showed balanced CD4/CD8 phenotypes, whereas a second wave of clones that expanded from day 15 to 37 leaned towards CD4+. Contracting CD4+ clones were found mainly in CM and EM memory subsets, while CD8+ clones were enriched in EMRA. Some responding clones were found in pre-infection memory, which suggests that pre-existing cross-reactive memory T cells took part in the SARS-CoV-2 response. Only two mild cases were covered in the study, and larger cohorts including severe cases with pre-infection samples were considered necessary. The second-wave clones that peaked on day 37 were not confirmed to be SARS-CoV-2 specific.

Sequenced using an Illumina NovaSeq 6000. TCRalpha and TCRbeta cDNA libraries were built by 5'RACE with constant-segment primers, adding sample barcodes and unique molecular identifiers. Trizol reagent was used to extract RNA from every sample. The libraries were amplified in two PCR steps, and the second step added a second sample barcode and Illumina TruSeq adapters. Sequencing of the libraries was done on an Illumina NovaSeq, producing 2 x 150 bp paired-end reads. In the authors' own workflow: Demultiplexing of reads and collapsing into UMI-guided consensus sequences were performed with migec v1.2.7. Using mixcr v2.1.11, UMI consensuses were aligned to TRA and TRB V and J templates and then assembled into clonotypes. Expanded or contracted clonotypes were those called significant by both edgeR and NoisET, with noise models trained on biological replicates. For edgeR calls, the cutoffs were a false discovery rate-adjusted p below 0.01 and a log2 fold-change threshold of 1. As an exploratory analysis of dynamics, PCA with hierarchical clustering was applied to max-normalized trajectories of the 1000 most abundant clonotypes. Each responding clone was given a CD4 or CD8 phenotype based on the CD4+ and CD8+ repertoires, which had been sequenced separately. The public reads were quality trimmed at Q25 with fastp and then assembled into clones with MiXCR by TCRdb, keeping productive beta chains. A single entry per CDR3 protein holds the most common genes and DNA from its merged rows. These V and J calls derive from TCRdb rather than the authors' analysis. For this sample there are 200,000 to 250,000 distinct CDR3 sequences; just over 9.5% appear just once. The ten largest clones represent 3% to 4.5% of the sample.

This clonotype came up a few times. This receptor's antigen is unknown. Base qualities were left out, and no much larger clone turns up one base away. PBMCs were isolated by Ficoll-Paque density gradient centrifugation. Input material: PBMCs or a T cell subset sorted from them (not recorded which). This clonotype originated in a young man who had mild COVID-19 (a few samples of this study predate the infection). The sample titles of this study are shuffled in the database, so cell type and time point are left out; the donor was told from shared clones.

The CDR3 sequence is CASSLLHEQFF. The bases are TGCGCCAGCAGCTTGCTTCATGAGCAGTTCTTC. The sequence links TRBV5-1 to TRBJ2-1; confidence is insufficient to name the D gene. From its cysteine to its phenylalanine, the CDR3 spans 11 amino acids. The only DNA kept is the CDR3, 33 bases in frame from the first base. The germline V gene encodes CDR1 SGHRS and CDR2 YFSETQ. Trimming costs V 1 base and J 8 bases, and their ends lie 4 bases apart.